This T cell receptor beta chain appears in the sequencing data of a study of cytomegalovirus exposure and HLA in healthy donors. Study observations and caveats: The study designated 150 to 200 TCR beta chains cytomegalovirus-associated.

With 60 Vbeta and 13 Jbeta primers, the PCR was carried out. The repertoire was sequenced with immunoSEQ multiplex PCR; TCRdb's copy has only in-frame clones and lacks some. The sample records 150,000 to 200,000 clones, around 84% being singletons. As concerns this clone: Its antigen is unidentified.

The germline gives CDR1 MDHEN, CDR2 SYDVKM. CDR3 length: 16 amino acids. Trimming pared 4 bases from V and 4 bases from J, leaving 16 bases between. The sequencing sample was made of PBMCs. V gene TRBV28 combines with J gene TRBJ1-4; D call uncertain. The sequence was obtained from a woman aged 40 to 49 in good health and CMV-seronegative. The CDR3 protein is CASSSTMRSDNEKLFF. In DNA, the CDR3 is TGTGCCAGCAGTTCCACGATGAGGTCTGATAATGAAAAACTGTTTTTT. The entire variable domain, with the rest obtained from reference TRBV28 and TRBJ1-4, is as follows: DVKVTQSSRYLVKRTGEKVFLECVQDMDHENMFWYRQDPGLGLRLIYFSYDVKMKEKGDIPEGYSVSREKKERFSLILESASTNQTSMYLCASSSTMRSDNEKLFFGSGTQLSVL.